These T cell receptor beta chains were read from a single sample in a study of OX40 agonist ivuxolimab in advanced cancers. Clones were read by immunoSEQ multiplex PCR, and TCRdb kept only the in-frame ones, dropping some. This table has tens of thousands of clones, around four fifths appearing once. The source was CD4+ or CD8+ T cells sorted from blood, collected in a trial of the OX40 agonist ivuxolimab. Source of these receptors: an adult with an advanced solid tumor such as melanoma, head and neck, liver or kidney cancer. Both conserved end residues are part of each CDR3. The D gene is left open where the match is weak. Rows give clone size only sometimes, using once, few, many, or a class for an expanded clone.

D: TRBD2
V: TRBV18
J: TRBJ2-1
size: NA
CDR3: CASSPSGGALNEQFF
DNA: TGTGCCAGCTCCCCTAGCGGGGGGGCCTTAAATGAGCAGTTCTTC

D: NA
V: TRBV4-1
J: TRBJ2-1
size: once
CDR3: CASSQGPGGGEQFF
DNA: TGCGCCAGCAGCCAAGGGCCCGGGGGTGGTGAGCAGTTCTTC

D: NA
V: TRBV2
J: TRBJ2-5
size: NA
CDR3: CASSVGTVVETQYF
DNA: TGTGCCAGCAGTGTAGGGACTGTGGTAGAGACCCAGTACTTC

D: NA
V: TRBV18
J: TRBJ1-2
size: NA
CDR3: CASSPGDNYGYTF
DNA: TGTGCCAGCTCACCGGGAGATAACTATGGCTACACCTTC

D: TRBD1
V: TRBV27
J: TRBJ1-5
size: once
CDR3: CASSYRDSDQPQHF
DNA: TGTGCCAGCAGTTACCGGGACAGTGATCAGCCCCAGCATTTT

D: NA
V: TRBV11-2
J: TRBJ2-6
size: NA
CDR3: CASSLNPQGYLVGANVLTF
DNA: TGTGCCAGCAGCTTAAACCCCCAGGGATACCTGGTGGGGGCCAACGTCCTGACTTTC

D: TRBD1
V: TRBV28
J: TRBJ1-2
size: NA
CDR3: CASSSLRTGEGYTF
DNA: TGTGCCAGCAGTTCCCTCCGGACAGGGGAAGGCTACACCTTC

D: NA
V: TRBV5-1
J: TRBJ1-3
size: NA
CDR3: CASSLELTSSGNTIYF
DNA: TGCGCCAGCAGCTTGGAGTTAACGAGCTCTGGAAACACCATATATTTT

D: TRBD2
V: TRBV7-2
J: TRBJ2-3
size: NA
CDR3: CASSLRAGGSKDTQYF
DNA: TGTGCCAGCAGCTTACGGGCGGGGGGGTCGAAAGATACGCAGTATTTT

D: NA
V: TRBV6-5
J: TRBJ1-5
size: few
CDR3: CASSQNNRVDQPQHF
DNA: TGTGCCAGCAGCCAGAATAACAGGGTAGATCAGCCCCAGCATTTT

D: NA
V: TRBV28
J: TRBJ2-7
size: NA
CDR3: CASSLKGYEQYF
DNA: TGTGCCAGCAGTTTAAAGGGCTACGAGCAGTACTTC

D: TRBD2
V: TRBV9
J: TRBJ2-2
size: NA
CDR3: CASRSSAGVNTGELFF
DNA: TGTGCCAGCAGATCCTCGGCGGGGGTGAACACCGGGGAGCTGTTTTTT

D: NA
V: TRBV6-6
J: TRBJ1-5
size: NA
CDR3: CASSRRGGNQPQHF
DNA: TGTGCCAGCAGCCGACGGGGGGGCAATCAGCCCCAGCATTTT

D: NA
V: TRBV20-1
J: TRBJ2-3
size: NA
CDR3: CSASPADTQYF
DNA: TGCAGTGCTAGTCCGGCAGATACGCAGTATTTT

D: NA
V: TRBV29-1
J: TRBJ1-2
size: NA
CDR3: CSGNLGDYGYTF
DNA: TGCAGCGGAAACCTAGGGGACTATGGCTACACCTTC

D: TRBD1
V: TRBV6-6
J: TRBJ1-1
size: NA
CDR3: CASSYGQGFTEAFF
DNA: TGTGCCAGCAGTTACGGACAGGGTTTCACTGAAGCTTTCTTT

D: TRBD2
V: TRBV5-4
J: TRBJ2-3
size: once
CDR3: CASSPRGGGDTQYF
DNA: TGTGCCAGCAGCCCTCGGGGGGGCGGAGATACGCAGTATTTT

D: TRBD1
V: TRBV7-9
J: TRBJ1-5
size: NA
CDR3: CASSSVQGGQPQHF
DNA: TGTGCCAGCAGCTCCGTGCAGGGGGGTCAGCCCCAGCATTTT

D: NA
V: TRBV6-6
J: TRBJ1-5
size: NA
CDR3: CASSATEDQPQHF
DNA: TGTGCCAGCAGTGCCACAGAGGATCAGCCCCAGCATTTT

D: NA
V: TRBV5-6
J: TRBJ1-1
size: few
CDR3: CASRRTGRNTEAFF
DNA: TGTGCCAGCAGACGTACAGGGAGGAACACTGAAGCTTTCTTT

D: TRBD2
V: TRBV7-2
J: TRBJ2-1
size: NA
CDR3: CASSLAGAGTSGRSSYNEQFF
DNA: TGTGCCAGCAGCTTAGCGGGGGCCGGGACTAGCGGGAGGAGCTCCTACAATGAGCAGTTCTTC

D: TRBD1
V: TRBV11-2
J: TRBJ2-5
size: NA
CDR3: CASSFGTGGRETQYF
DNA: TGTGCCAGCAGCTTCGGGACAGGGGGCAGAGAGACCCAGTACTTC

D: NA
V: TRBV5-1
J: TRBJ2-5
size: NA
CDR3: CASSLGWVQETQYF
DNA: TGCGCCAGCAGCTTGGGGTGGGTCCAAGAGACCCAGTACTTC

D: NA
V: TRBV27
J: TRBJ2-7
size: NA
CDR3: CASRSRAELTSYEQYF
DNA: TGTGCCAGCAGATCCCGGGCAGAACTTACTTCCTACGAGCAGTACTTC

D: TRBD1
V: TRBV6-6
J: TRBJ1-6
size: NA
CDR3: CATQRDRAFLSPLHF
DNA: TGTGCCACTCAGAGGGACAGAGCATTTCTCTCACCCCTCCACTTT

D: NA
V: TRBV7-8
J: TRBJ2-1
size: NA
CDR3: CASSSVPKQFF
DNA: TGTGCCAGCAGCTCCGTACCTAAGCAGTTCTTC

D: NA
V: TRBV7-9
J: TRBJ2-2
size: NA
CDR3: CASSLRGRTGELFF
DNA: TGTGCCAGCAGCTTACGGGGGCGCACCGGGGAGCTGTTTTTT

D: NA
V: TRBV18
J: TRBJ2-1
size: NA
CDR3: CASSPEIVRNEQFF
DNA: TGTGCCAGCTCACCAGAAATCGTCAGGAATGAGCAGTTCTTC

D: NA
V: TRBV5-1
J: TRBJ2-5
size: NA
CDR3: CASSLTREETQYF
DNA: TGCGCCAGCAGCTTGACAAGGGAAGAGACCCAGTACTTC

D: TRBD1
V: TRBV6-5
J: TRBJ2-3
size: NA
CDR3: CASSQGQGFTDTQYF
DNA: TGTGCCAGCAGCCAGGGACAGGGTTTCACAGATACGCAGTATTTT

D: TRBD1
V: TRBV2
J: TRBJ1-2
size: NA
CDR3: CASSAGQLFNYGYTF
DNA: TGTGCCAGCAGCGCGGGACAGTTGTTTAACTATGGCTACACCTTC

D: NA
V: TRBV5-1
J: TRBJ1-1
size: NA
CDR3: CASSFDRNTEAFF
DNA: TGCGCCAGCAGCTTCGACAGGAACACTGAAGCTTTCTTT

D: NA
V: TRBV5-4
J: TRBJ1-6
size: NA
CDR3: CASSSRRGNNNSPLHF
DNA: TGTGCCAGCAGCTCCCGTAGGGGGAATAATAATTCACCCCTCCACTTT

D: NA
V: TRBV18
J: TRBJ1-1
size: NA
CDR3: CASSPSKLKNTEAFF
DNA: TGTGCCAGCTCACCATCGAAACTGAAGAACACTGAAGCTTTCTTT

D: TRBD1
V: TRBV2
J: TRBJ2-5
size: NA
CDR3: CASSAGGASSQTQYF
DNA: TGTGCCAGCTCGGCAGGGGGTGCCAGCTCGCAGACCCAGTACTTC

D: TRBD1
V: TRBV7-9
J: TRBJ2-3
size: once
CDR3: CASSLGGTGGTDTQYF
DNA: TGTGCCAGCAGCTTAGGGGGGACAGGGGGCACAGATACGCAGTATTTT

D: TRBD1
V: TRBV7-9
J: TRBJ2-1
size: NA
CDR3: CASSYRQGGKFF
DNA: TGTGCCAGCAGTTACAGACAGGGTGGCAAGTTCTTC

D: TRBD2
V: TRBV2
J: TRBJ2-2
size: few
CDR3: CASSISGGTTGELFF
DNA: TGTGCCAGCAGCATTAGCGGGGGAACCACCGGGGAGCTGTTTTTT

D: NA
V: TRBV6-5
J: TRBJ2-7
size: NA
CDR3: CASSSPGVAGYEQYF
DNA: TGTGCCAGCAGTTCCCCAGGGGTGGCCGGCTACGAGCAGTACTTC

D: TRBD1
V: TRBV30
J: TRBJ1-1
size: few
CDR3: CAWSVQGAYTEAFF
DNA: TGTGCCTGGAGTGTACAGGGGGCTTACACTGAAGCTTTCTTT

D: NA
V: TRBV9
J: TRBJ2-6
size: NA
CDR3: CASSASRASGANVLTF
DNA: TGTGCCAGCAGCGCAAGCAGAGCCTCTGGGGCCAACGTCCTGACTTTC